The 28 T cell receptor beta chains below all came from one sample that was sequenced in a study of shared clonotypes between healthy human individuals. Sequenced by immunoSEQ multiplex PCR; TCRdb stores in-frame clones only, minus some. The sample shows some 300,000 clones, around four fifths of them seen only once. Sequenced material: memory CD4+ T cells sorted from blood. Subset given: CD45RA-negative fraction. These receptors were taken from a man between 25 and 39 years old in good health.

This rearrangement joins TRBV11-2 to TRBJ2-5; TRBD1 matches at 10 bases. The V and J ends lost 5 bases and 2 bases, in that order; junction bases with no gene match: 11. Germline CDR1 is SGHAT and CDR2 is FQNNGV. The CDR3 spans 17 residues. DNA for the CDR3: TGTGCCAGCAGCGACATACGCCGGGACAGGGGACAAGAGACCCAGTACTTC. Amino acid sequence: CASSDIRRDRGQETQYF.

The V and J genes are TRBV28 and TRBJ1-4; 12 positions agree with TRBD1. The CDR3 runs to 15 residues. Germline V gene data show CDR1 as MDHEN and CDR2 as SYDVKM. With 3 bases clipped from V and 8 bases from J, the junction kept 4 bases outside the gene matches. CDR3 amino acids: CASSFGTGGREKLFF. The DNA for the CDR3 is TGTGCCAGCAGTTTCGGGACAGGGGGCCGCGAAAAACTGTTTTTT.

This clone was observed a handful of times. The chain carries TRBV7-3 and TRBJ2-3; TRBD2 agrees at 11 bases. Trimming cost V 5 bases and J 3 bases; bases outside gene matches: 1. CDR1 SGHTA and CDR2 FQGTGA come from the germline V gene. CDR3 size: 14 residues. CDR3 sequence: CASSRLAGTDTQYF. CDR3 DNA sequence: TGTGCCAGCAGCCGACTAGCGGGGACAGATACGCAGTATTTT.

The rearrangement uses TRBV2 and TRBJ1-4; 7 nucleotides align to TRBD1. The CDR3 sequence is 15 residues long. Trimming removed 0 bases from V and 8 bases from J; junction bases left unmatched: 6. Germline loops: CDR1 SNHLY, CDR2 FYNNEI. The CDR3 DNA follows: TGTGCCAGCAGTGAAGCGTTAGGGGGCTACGAAAAACTGTTTTTT. Translated, it gives CASSEALGGYEKLFF.

In regard to this clone: This likely came from a read error, as a far larger clone is one base away. This rearrangement joins TRBV6-1 to TRBJ2-5; D uncertain. The CDR3 has 11 amino acids. Germline CDR1 reads MNHNS; CDR2 reads SASEGT. Deletions cut 6 bases from V and 5 bases from J, with 7 bases between. The CDR3 sequence: CASSVGETQYF. Written as DNA, the CDR3 is TGTGCCAGCAGCGTGGGGGAGACCCAGTACTTC.

This chain links TRBV28 with TRBJ1-5; TRBD1 matches 12 bases. Germline V gene data show CDR1 as MDHEN and CDR2 as SYDVKM. Trimming took 6 bases from V and 0 from J; bases not matched to a gene: 9. This CDR3 region has 18 residues. The CDR3 DNA reads TGTGCCAGCAGGTCTCCGGGACAGGGGGCGCTTAGCAATCAGCCCCAGCATTTT. Protein: CASRSPGQGALSNQPQHF.

This chain joins TRBV2 and TRBJ2-7; TRBD1 agrees at 9 bases. There are 14 residues in the CDR3. The V segment lost 8 bases and the J segment 5 bases; nucleotides outside the gene matches: 10. CDR1 and CDR2 from the germline V gene are SNHLY and FYNNEI. The DNA for the CDR3 is TGTGCCAGCCTCCCCGAACAGGGGGCCAACGAGCAGTACTTC. Translation gives CASLPEQGANEQYF.

The V gene is TRBV28, the J gene TRBJ2-1; D is unclear. In germline, CDR1 is MDHEN, CDR2 SYDVKM. The CDR3 extends over 13 amino acids. V lost 2 bases and J lost 3, with 5 bases in between. In DNA form, the CDR3 reads TGTGCCAGCAGTTTACCAGGCTACAATGAGCAGTTCTTC. This codes for CASSLPGYNEQFF.

The chain joins TRBV7-9 to TRBJ1-3, with 7 positions matching TRBD1. V shed 8 bases, J shed 0 bases, and the junction held 10 bases outside the gene matches. Germline CDR1 reads SEHNR; CDR2 reads FQNEAQ (reference sequence). This CDR3 is 16 amino acids long. In DNA, the CDR3 is TGTGCCAGCGACCGAAGGGGACAGTTCTCTGGAAACACCATATATTTT. Translated, it gives CASDRRGQFSGNTIYF.

The chain joins TRBV15 to TRBJ2-3; TRBD1 matches 7 bases. From germline, CDR1 is LNHNV and CDR2 YYDKDF (reference sequence). Trimming took 3 bases from V and 0 from J; bases not matched to a gene: 12. The CDR3 spans 18 residues. The CDR3 region has the DNA TGTGCCACCAGCAGTCCCGGACAGGCGATGATTAGCACAGATACGCAGTATTTT. It is translated as CATSSPGQAMISTDTQYF.

This clone has only a few counts. The rearrangement joins TRBV27 to TRBJ2-6; D is uncertain. The CDR3 length is 18 residues. In germline, CDR1 is MNHEY, CDR2 SMNVEV (reference sequence). V was pared by 0 bases and J by 0 bases, with 12 bases between. The CDR3 loop reads CASSLSPRLFSGANVLTF. The CDR3 bases are TGTGCCAGCAGTTTATCGCCGAGACTCTTCTCTGGGGCCAACGTCCTGACTTTC.

The chain carries TRBV7-8 and TRBJ2-5, with TRBD2 matching 7 bases. V was pared by 4 bases and J by 2 bases, with 10 bases of the junction left unmatched. The CDR3 sequence is 16 residues long. From germline, CDR1 is SGHVS and CDR2 FQNEAQ. This CDR3 reads CASSSRLAYPQETQYF. CDR3 in DNA: TGTGCCAGCAGCTCCAGACTAGCTTATCCTCAAGAGACCCAGTACTTC.

This sequence joins TRBV5-6 and TRBJ2-1; weak D call: TRBD2 (6 bases). V was cut by 4 bases and J by 0 bases, with 23 bases left in between. The germline CDR1 and CDR2 sequences are SGHDT and YYEEEE. This CDR3 region has 19 residues. CDR3 DNA sequence: TGTGCCAGCAGCCTCCTTCGGGGGAGCGGGCCGAGCTCCTACAATGAGCAGTTCTTC. Residues: CASSLLRGSGPSSYNEQFF.

The V and J genes are TRBV5-1 and TRBJ2-6, with a tentative D call TRBD1 (5 bases). V dropped 2 bases and J dropped 1 base, with 10 bases sitting between them. Per the germline V gene, CDR1 is SGHRS and CDR2 is YFSETQ. This CDR3 is 16 amino acids long. CDR3 bases: TGCGCCAGCAGCTTCCAGGGAAGGTCTGGGGCCAACGTCCTGACTTTC. Amino acid sequence: CASSFQGRSGANVLTF. The full variable domain, rest sourced from reference TRBV5-1 and TRBJ2-6, is KAGVTQTPRYLIKTRGQQVTLSCSPISGHRSVSWYQQTPGQGLQFLFEYFSETQRNKGNFPGRFSGRQFSNSRSEMNVSTLELGDSALYLCASSFQGRSGANVLTFGAGSRLTVL.

CDR3 nucleotides: TGTGCCACCAGCAGAGAAGATCGGGACAGGGCCCTATATAGCAATCAGCCCCAGCATTTT. It specifies CATSREDRDRALYSNQPQHF. The rearrangement links TRBV15 to TRBJ1-5; 9 nucleotides agree with TRBD1. Germline V gives CDR1 LNHNV, CDR2 YYDKDF (reference sequence). After removal of 0 bases from V and 0 bases from J, the junction contained 12 bases not matched to a gene. This CDR3 has 20 amino acids.

This clone was recorded once. The chain joins TRBV2 to TRBJ2-7; TRBD1 might be the D (5 bases). Germline CDR1 and CDR2: SNHLY and FYNNEI. CDR3 length: 15 residues. V lost 7 bases, J lost 9 bases, and 25 bases lay in between. Here the CDR3 reads CASTQEGANPPGQYF. The CDR3 DNA reads TGTGCCAGCACCCAGGAAGGGGCAAACCCGCCCGGGCAGTACTTC.

In nucleotides, the CDR3 is TGTGCCAGCAGCCCGGACAGCAGGGGGGAGACCCAGTACTTC. As protein: CASSPDSRGETQYF. V gene TRBV7-3 combines with J gene TRBJ2-5, with 7 bases aligning to TRBD1. CDR3 length equals 14 residues. Germline V lookup: CDR1 SGHTA, CDR2 FQGTGA. Trimming at V came to 5 bases and at J to 5 bases, leaving 8 bases not matched to a gene.

The chain couples TRBV28 to TRBJ2-7, with 8 bases identical to TRBD1. The CDR3 runs to 15 residues. Germline values: CDR1 MDHEN, CDR2 SYDVKM. The junction had 11 bases not matched to a gene; V was cut back by 7 bases and J by 3 bases. This chain's CDR3 is CASTLAPTGGYEQYF. CDR3 in DNA: TGTGCCAGCACCCTCGCCCCCACAGGGGGCTACGAGCAGTACTTC.

The V call is TRBV5-1, the J call TRBJ2-1; D uncertain. Germline CDR1 and CDR2: SGHRS and YFSETQ. Trimming took 2 bases from V and 5 from J, leaving 11 bases between them. The CDR3 consists of 14 residues. The DNA for the CDR3 is TGCGCCAGCAGCTTTTACGGCGGCGACAATGAGCAGTTCTTC. Its translation: CASSFYGGDNEQFF.

This chain links TRBV18 with TRBJ1-1, with a possible D match to TRBD1 (5 bases). Germline lookup yields CDR1 KGHSH and CDR2 LQKENI. The CDR3 is 16 amino acids. Trimming shortened V by 3 bases and J by 5 bases, and 19 bases separated the two germline ends. CDR3 nucleotide sequence: TGTGCCAGCTCACCCCGTCCGGGACGAGTTGGTACTGAAGCTTTCTTT. It is translated as CASSPRPGRVGTEAFF.

This clone was detected ten times or more. V gene TRBV15 combines with J gene TRBJ1-4; no clear D. CDR1 LNHNV and CDR2 YYDKDF come from the germline V gene (reference sequence). V was clipped by 0 bases and J by 5 bases, with 7 bases between them. The CDR3 spans 14 residues. The CDR3 spells CATSREGHNEKLFF. The CDR3 region has the DNA TGTGCCACCAGCAGAGAAGGGCACAATGAAAAACTGTTTTTT.

The chain joins TRBV10-3 to TRBJ2-5; 7 bases are shared with TRBD2. Unmatched junction bases numbered 3, after V lost 2 bases and J lost 3 bases. This CDR3 is built from 14 residues. Per germline, CDR1 ENHRY and CDR2 SYGVKD. The CDR3 sequence: CAISERAGEETQYF. The CDR3 DNA reads as TGTGCCATCAGTGAGAGGGCGGGAGAAGAGACCCAGTACTTC.

The chain couples TRBV5-1 to TRBJ2-1, with TRBD2 identical over 7 bases. The CDR3 loop spans 14 amino acids. Germline lookup yields CDR1 SGHRS and CDR2 YFSETQ. The V gene end was trimmed by 5 bases and the J gene end by 7 bases; junction bases not matched to a gene: 9. In DNA form, the CDR3 reads TGCGCCAGCAGGAGCGGGACGGGTCGGAATGAGCAGTTCTTC. Translated, it gives CASRSGTGRNEQFF. Combining the CDR3 with reference TRBV5-1 and TRBJ2-1 gives the whole variable domain KAGVTQTPRYLIKTRGQQVTLSCSPISGHRSVSWYQQTPGQGLQFLFEYFSETQRNKGNFPGRFSGRQFSNSRSEMNVSTLELGDSALYLCASRSGTGRNEQFFGPGTRLTVL.

The V and J genes are TRBV2 and TRBJ2-2, with a weak D call TRBD2 (6 bases). Germline V gene lookup returns CDR1 SNHLY and CDR2 FYNNEI. CDR3 length: 16 residues. Trimming cost V 5 bases and J 0 bases, with 13 bases left between them. DNA of the CDR3: TGTGCCAGCAGTCCCACCGGACTAACGAACACCGGGGAGCTGTTTTTT. Translated, it gives CASSPTGLTNTGELFF.

The V gene is TRBV28, the J gene TRBJ2-1, with unresolved D. V was pared by 6 bases and J by 3 bases, with 12 bases between. The CDR3 loop spans 14 amino acids. CDR1 is MDHEN, CDR2 SYDVKM, per germline. CDR3 sequence (DNA): TGTGCCAGCAGCAGAGGTCTAGACTACAATGAGCAGTTCTTC. Amino acids: CASSRGLDYNEQFF.

In its sample, this clone was seen a few times. V usage is TRBV5-1 and J usage is TRBJ2-2; 9 positions match TRBD2. This CDR3 has 15 residues. The junction had 8 bases not matched to a gene; V was cut back by 4 bases and J by 7 bases. Germline V gene data show CDR1 as SGHRS and CDR2 as YFSETQ. The CDR3 is CASSQAGGPRGELFF. In DNA, the CDR3 is TGCGCCAGCAGCCAAGCGGGAGGACCACGCGGGGAGCTGTTTTTT.

This clone appeared a few times. The chain links TRBV14 to TRBJ2-1, with D maybe TRBD2 (6 bases). Germline V lookup: CDR1 SGHDN, CDR2 FVKESK. The CDR3 runs 14 residues. Trimming took 2 bases from V and 9 from J, leaving 14 bases between them. The CDR3 sequence is CASSQTPAGSEQFF. The CDR3 nucleotides are TGTGCCAGCAGCCAAACCCCTGCGGGAAGTGAGCAGTTCTTC. Complete variable domain (other parts from reference TRBV14 and TRBJ2-1): EAGVTQFPSHSVIEKGQTVTLRCDPISGHDNLYWYRRVMGKEIKFLLHFVKESKQDESGMPNNRFLAERTGGTYSTLKVQPAELEDSGVYFCASSQTPAGSEQFFGPGTRLTVL.

This clone appeared a single time. V gene TRBV9 combines with J gene TRBJ1-1; D is undetermined. The CDR3 is 14 residues long. V shed 0 bases and J shed 6 bases, with 12 bases lying between them. Germline CDR1 is SGDLS and CDR2 is YYNGEE. The CDR3 DNA reads as TGTGCCAGCAGCGTAGCCCCCTCCGGGGCTGAAGCTTTCTTT. It specifies CASSVAPSGAEAFF.